Sequencing of this T cell receptor (beta chain) was carried out in a study of T cell responses to AZD1222 COVID-19 vaccine. Study-wide results and limits: Possibly, clonal diversity was underestimated; donors were largely white British and included more females.

Concerning this clone itself: Its target is unknown.

TCRdb keeps only in-frame clones here, not all; method: immunoSEQ multiplex PCR. The sample has roughly 170,000 clones; 85% to 95% are singletons. Looked up from germline, CDR1 is SGHAT and CDR2 is FQDESV (reference sequence). V shed 6 bases, J shed 2 bases, and the junction held 3 bases outside the gene matches. The CDR3 totals 13 residues. This clonotype was sampled from an adult in good health. The material sequenced was peripheral blood, taken on day 0 of AZD1222 vaccination. This rearrangement joins TRBV11-1 to TRBJ1-1; 7 bases are a match to TRBD1. Here the CDR3 DNA reads TGTGCCAGCAGGCGGGACAGAAACACTGAAGCTTTCTTT. Translating it yields CASRRDRNTEAFF.